These 30 T cell receptor beta chains were sequenced from one sample in a study of response to subunit inactivated influenza vaccine. TCRdb reprocessed the RT-PCR reads via MiXCR and lists one record per CDR3 protein. The sample carries around 480,000 distinct CDR3 sequences, about a tenth recorded once. The sample here was PBMCs from blood, taken 40 to 50 days after vaccination. The receptor source for this set is a man aged 45-60 years who received an inactivated influenza vaccine.

This chain joins TRBV2 and TRBJ1-2; D unclear. Germline values: CDR1 SNHLY, CDR2 FYNNEI. V lost 4 bases and J lost 8, with 14 bases in between. This CDR3 has 13 residues. Written as DNA, the CDR3 is TGTGCCAGCAGTGGGGTCAGGAATCGCGGCTACACCTTC. This translates into CASSGVRNRGYTF.

This clonotype occurred a few times. The chain couples TRBV28 to TRBJ2-2, with D perhaps TRBD1 (6 bases). The CDR3 totals 17 residues. V lost 3 bases to trimming and J lost 6 bases, with 20 bases between them. The germline V gene has CDR1 MDHEN and CDR2 SYDVKM. This CDR3 is CASSLIKTGRSSGELFF. DNA for the CDR3: TGTGCCAGCAGTTTGATAAAGACAGGAAGGTCATCCGGGGAGCTGTTTTTT.

This sequence joins TRBV5-1 and TRBJ2-3, with D unclear. The germline gives CDR1 SGHRS, CDR2 YFSETQ. CDR3 length: 13 amino acids. V was clipped by 4 bases and J by 5 bases, with 11 bases between them. The CDR3 DNA follows: TGCGCCAGCAGCGAGGTGTTTATAGATACGCAGTATTTT. It specifies CASSEVFIDTQYF. The variable domain in full, completed from reference TRBV5-1 and TRBJ2-3, reads KAGVTQTPRYLIKTRGQQVTLSCSPISGHRSVSWYQQTPGQGLQFLFEYFSETQRNKGNFPGRFSGRQFSNSRSEMNVSTLELGDSALYLCASSEVFIDTQYFGPGTRLTVL.

This chain links TRBV4-3 with TRBJ2-7; D unresolved. Germline lookup yields CDR1 LGHNA and CDR2 YSLEER. There are 14 residues in the CDR3. V gave up 5 bases and J gave up 4 bases, with 15 bases separating them. The CDR3 sequence is CASSVDSEGYEQYF. The DNA of the CDR3 is TGCGCCAGCAGCGTGGATAGTGAAGGATACGAGCAGTACTTC.

V and J are TRBV20-1 and TRBJ2-5; D might be TRBD1 or TRBD2, each matching 5 bases. Per the germline V gene, CDR1 is DFQATT and CDR2 is SNEGSKA (reference sequence). The V and J ends lost 3 bases and 8 bases respectively, with 13 bases between them. The CDR3 is 12 amino acids. CDR3 bases: TGCAGTGCTAGTTGGGGGATCCCTACCCAGTACTTC. Amino acids: CSASWGIPTQYF.

CDR3 in DNA: TGCAGCGCCCGACTAGCTGGGGTGGGTGAGCAGTTCTTC. It translates to CSARLAGVGEQFF. V usage is TRBV29-1 and J usage is TRBJ2-1; 7 bases are a match to TRBD2. The CDR3 sequence is 13 residues long. The V segment lost 7 bases and the J segment 9 bases; nucleotides outside the gene matches: 12. The germline gives CDR1 SQVTM, CDR2 ANQGSEA.

Only a few counts were recorded for this clonotype. The chain links TRBV11-2 to TRBJ2-7; D call uncertain. Between the trimmed V and J ends, which lost 5 bases and 3 bases, there was a span of 17 bases. This CDR3 contains 15 residues. Germline CDR1 SGHAT, CDR2 FQNNGV. This CDR3 is CASSVGSAGFYEQYF. The DNA of the CDR3 is TGTGCCAGCAGCGTAGGCAGCGCTGGGTTCTACGAGCAGTACTTC.

Ten or more counts support this clonotype. V gene TRBV12-3 or TRBV12-4 combines with J gene TRBJ2-1, with 9 bases lining up with TRBD2. With 6 bases clipped from V and 6 bases from J, the junction kept 9 bases outside the gene matches. This CDR3 comprises 15 residues. The CDR3 region has the DNA TGTGCCAGCAGCCTTTTAGCGGGGGCACGCAATGAGCAGTTCTTC. Its translation is CASSLLAGARNEQFF.

This clonotype was seen at least ten times. The chain carries TRBV6-5 and TRBJ2-7; maybe TRBD2 (5 bases). Trimming cost V 0 bases and J 5 bases, with 14 bases left between them. Germline CDR1 reads MNHEY; CDR2 reads SVGAGI. The CDR3 is 15 residues long. This chain's CDR3 is CASSYSTGIGDEQYF. The CDR3 nucleotides are TGTGCCAGCAGTTACTCAACGGGGATTGGCGACGAGCAGTACTTC.

The chain links TRBV12-3 or TRBV12-4 to TRBJ2-3; D possibly corresponds to TRBD2 (6 bases). The CDR3 is 13 amino acids. V was cut by 2 bases and J by 6 bases, with 9 bases left in between. The CDR3 DNA is TGTGCCAGCAGTTTAACGGAGGGGGATACGCAGTATTTT. Residues: CASSLTEGDTQYF.

In its sample, this clonotype was seen many times. The chain combines TRBV4-3 with TRBJ2-5; D not resolved. The CDR3 loop spans 16 amino acids. Germline V gives CDR1 LGHNA, CDR2 YSLEER. Trimming left V 1 base short and J 2 bases short, with 14 bases between. For the CDR3, the DNA is TGCGCCAGCAGCCAAGTAGGTGGCGGAACACAAGAGACCCAGTACTTC. Translation gives CASSQVGGGTQETQYF.

The rearrangement links TRBV9 to TRBJ1-5; D unresolved. The germline V gene has CDR1 SGDLS and CDR2 YYNGEE. The CDR3 has 15 residues. Trimming removed 0 bases at V and 1 base at J, with 8 bases between. CDR3: CASSVEGRSNQPQHF. The CDR3 region has the DNA TGTGCCAGCAGCGTAGAAGGCAGGAGCAATCAGCCCCAGCATTTT. Using reference TRBV9 and TRBJ1-5 for the parts outside the CDR3, the full variable domain is DSGVTQTPKHLITATGQRVTLRCSPRSGDLSVYWYQQSLDQGLQFLIQYYNGEERAKGNILERFSAQQFPDLHSELNLSSLELGDSALYFCASSVEGRSNQPQHFGDGTRLSIL.

This clonotype was seen only a few times. This chain links TRBV20-1 with TRBJ2-7, with 9 bases matching TRBD2. This CDR3 has 14 residues. Germline V gives CDR1 DFQATT, CDR2 SNEGSKA (reference sequence). The V gene end was trimmed by 5 bases and the J gene end by 0 bases; junction bases not matched to a gene: 5. CDR3 loop: CSASGTSSSYEQYF. CDR3 in DNA: TGCAGTGCTTCCGGGACTAGCAGCTCCTACGAGCAGTACTTC.

Many counts were recorded for this clonotype. V and J are TRBV29-1 and TRBJ2-1, with D possibly being TRBD1 or TRBD2 (5 bases each). V was clipped by 6 bases and J by 4 bases, with 7 bases between them. In germline, CDR1 is SQVTM, CDR2 ANQGSEA. CDR3 length: 11 residues. This CDR3 reads CSVGVYNEQFF. CDR3 DNA: TGCAGCGTGGGGGTATACAATGAGCAGTTCTTC.

The chain is built from TRBV10-3 and TRBJ2-7; 9 bases match TRBD1. Germline values: CDR1 ENHRY, CDR2 SYGVKD. This CDR3 has 13 residues. The CDR3 region is CAVGTGTSYEQYF. Written as DNA, the CDR3 is TGTGCAGTAGGGACAGGGACAAGCTACGAGCAGTACTTC.

This clonotype occurred many times. This chain joins TRBV6-2 or TRBV6-3 and TRBJ2-5; 7 bases match TRBD1. The CDR3 totals 16 residues. Germline CDR1 MNHEY, CDR2 SVGEGT. With V trimmed by 7 bases and J by 2 bases, 13 bases remained unmatched. CDR3 residues: CASTIQGYGSQETQYF. The CDR3 DNA sequence: TGTGCCAGCACCATACAGGGGTATGGGTCACAAGAGACCCAGTACTTC.

At least ten counts were recorded for this clonotype. The chain recombines TRBV7-2 with TRBJ2-1, with D possibly TRBD2 on 5 matching bases. CDR1 SGHTA and CDR2 FQGNSA come from the germline V gene. CDR3 size: 15 residues. V lost 6 bases and J 0 bases, leaving 12 bases between the germline ends. CDR3 in DNA: TGTGCCAGCAGGGGGATGGGAGTCTCCTACAATGAGCAGTTCTTC. This codes for CASRGMGVSYNEQFF.

In its sample, this clonotype was seen many times. The rearrangement joins TRBV7-8 to TRBJ2-7; 11 positions match TRBD1. This CDR3 region has 14 residues. CDR1 and CDR2 from the germline V gene are SGHVS and FQNEAQ. The V segment lost 7 bases and the J segment 2 bases; nucleotides outside the gene matches: 4. This CDR3 is CASTPGQGAYEQYF. CDR3 nucleotide sequence: TGTGCCAGCACTCCGGGACAGGGGGCCTACGAGCAGTACTTC.

This clonotype was seen at least ten times. The chain carries TRBV12-3 or TRBV12-4 and TRBJ2-2; D is unclear. Trimming took 3 bases from V and 7 from J, leaving 6 bases between them. This CDR3 is 12 amino acids long. This chain's CDR3 is CASSFGVGELFF. In nucleotides, the CDR3 is TGTGCCAGCAGTTTTGGGGTCGGGGAGCTGTTTTTT.

V is TRBV7-2 and J is TRBJ2-7; no clear D gene. Germline CDR1 is SGHTA and CDR2 is FQGNSA. V lost 1 base and J 0 bases, leaving 10 bases between the germline ends. This CDR3 region has 15 residues. CDR3 protein: CASSLDTGYSYEQYF. The CDR3, as DNA: TGTGCCAGCAGCTTAGATACGGGCTACTCCTACGAGCAGTACTTC.

V and J are TRBV29-1 and TRBJ2-7; 9 nucleotides line up with TRBD1. The junction had 3 bases not matched to a gene; V was cut back by 4 bases and J by 5 bases. There are 12 residues in the CDR3. Germline V gene data show CDR1 as SQVTM and CDR2 as ANQGSEA. The CDR3 region is CSVGTGAHEQYF. The CDR3 coding sequence is TGCAGCGTTGGGACAGGGGCCCACGAGCAGTACTTC.

The chain has TRBV15 and TRBJ2-7, with TRBD1 identical over 10 bases. CDR3 length equals 18 residues. The germline gives CDR1 LNHNV, CDR2 YYDKDF (reference sequence). V lost 2 bases, J lost 1 base, and 11 bases stayed unmatched. The CDR3 reads CATSRSGTGASKSYEQYF. The CDR3 DNA is TGTGCCACCAGCAGATCCGGGACAGGGGCGTCCAAGTCCTACGAGCAGTACTTC.

This clonotype was recorded many times. The rearrangement links TRBV5-4 to TRBJ2-2; 8 bases are shared with TRBD1. J was trimmed by 0 bases and V by 4 bases; bases with no gene match: 5. CDR3 size: 16 residues. Germline CDR1 is SGHNT and CDR2 is YYREEE (reference sequence). The chain's CDR3 is CASSPGTGPNTGELFF. CDR3 sequence (DNA): TGTGCCAGCAGCCCCGGGACAGGTCCGAACACCGGGGAGCTGTTTTTT.

This clonotype was seen ten or more times. This sequence joins TRBV20-1 and TRBJ1-5; D is possibly TRBD1 (5 bases). This CDR3 contains 12 residues. Germline V CDR1 and CDR2: DFQATT, SNEGSKA (reference sequence). V shed 3 bases and J shed 10 bases, with 13 bases lying between them. The DNA for the CDR3 is TGCAGTGCTAGCGACAGCCTACGACCCCAGCATTTT. This sequence encodes CSASDSLRPQHF.

The chain couples TRBV15 to TRBJ2-7; D tentatively fits TRBD1 or TRBD2 (5 bases each). Germline CDR1 reads LNHNV; CDR2 reads YYDKDF (reference sequence). The V gene lost 0 bases and the J gene lost 12 bases, with 21 bases spanning the gap. There are 15 residues in the CDR3. The CDR3 DNA sequence: TGTGCCACCAGCAGAGATAGGGGACGGTCTATATATCGGTACTTC. Protein product: CATSRDRGRSIYRYF.

This rearrangement joins TRBV7-3 to TRBJ2-1; 13 bases match TRBD2. Germline V lookup: CDR1 SGHTA, CDR2 FQGTGA. V was clipped by 5 bases and J by 7 bases; unmatched bases: 8. This CDR3 contains 16 residues. The DNA of the CDR3 is TGTGCCAGCAGCGCCCAACTAGCGGGAGGGCTAAATGAGCAGTTCTTC. Protein sequence: CASSAQLAGGLNEQFF.

This clonotype showed up just a few times. The CDR3 sequence: CASSQATPGGLGRNEQFF. In DNA form, the CDR3 reads TGCGCCAGCAGCCAAGCCACCCCGGGAGGACTAGGTCGCAATGAGCAGTTCTTC. This sequence joins TRBV4-3 and TRBJ2-1; TRBD2 matches at 7 bases. This CDR3 is 18 amino acids long. The germline gives CDR1 LGHNA, CDR2 YSLEER. V was pared by 1 base and J by 6 bases, with 15 bases of the junction left unmatched.

The table lists this clonotype with many counts. The chain has TRBV20-1 and TRBJ1-2, with a weak D call TRBD1 (5 bases). The CDR3 length is 12 residues. Trimming removed 5 bases at V and 4 bases at J, with 11 bases between. Germline values: CDR1 DFQATT, CDR2 SNEGSKA (reference sequence). This CDR3 is CSALEGAYGYTF. CDR3 in DNA: TGCAGTGCTTTGGAAGGGGCCTATGGCTACACCTTC.

This clonotype was counted a few times. V and J are TRBV30 and TRBJ2-1; D is perhaps TRBD2 (6 bases). V was pared by 0 bases and J by 8 bases, with 17 bases between. Germline V gene sequence: CDR1 GTSNPN, CDR2 SVGIG (reference sequence). CDR3 length equals 15 residues. In DNA form, the CDR3 reads TGTGCCTGGAGTGTATTTGGCGGGACTTACGATGAGCAGTTCTTC. Its translation: CAWSVFGGTYDEQFF.

The rearrangement links TRBV5-5 to TRBJ1-2; 9 bases fit TRBD1. There are 17 residues in the CDR3. V lost 2 bases to trimming and J lost 5 bases; unmatched junction nucleotides: 13. Germline V CDR1 and CDR2: SGHKS, YYEKEE (reference sequence). CDR3 region: CASSLDPGQGRGYGYTF. In DNA, the CDR3 is TGTGCCAGCAGCTTAGACCCTGGACAGGGGCGTGGATATGGCTACACCTTC.